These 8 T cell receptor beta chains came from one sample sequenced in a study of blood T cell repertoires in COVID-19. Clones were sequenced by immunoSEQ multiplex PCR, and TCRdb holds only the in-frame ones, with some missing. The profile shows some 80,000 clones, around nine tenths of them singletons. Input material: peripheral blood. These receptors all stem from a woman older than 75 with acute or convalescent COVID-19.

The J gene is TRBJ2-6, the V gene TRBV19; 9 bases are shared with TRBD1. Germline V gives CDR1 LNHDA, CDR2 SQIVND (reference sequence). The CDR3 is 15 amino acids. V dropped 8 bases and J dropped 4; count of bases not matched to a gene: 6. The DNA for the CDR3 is TGTGCCAGTCTCAACAGGGGGCTCGGGGCCAACGTCCTGACTTTC. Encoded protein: CASLNRGLGANVLTF.

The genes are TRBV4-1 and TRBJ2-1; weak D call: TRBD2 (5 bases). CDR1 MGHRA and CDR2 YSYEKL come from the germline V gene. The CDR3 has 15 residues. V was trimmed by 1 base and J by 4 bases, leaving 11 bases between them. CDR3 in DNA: TGCGCCAGCAGCCAAGGGTTAGGCGGGTACAATGAGCAGTTCTTC. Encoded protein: CASSQGLGGYNEQFF.

The CDR3 here is CASSLRGFDTIYF. The CDR3 nucleotides are TGCGCCAGCAGCTTAAGGGGTTTTGACACCATATATTTT. The chain combines TRBV5-1 with TRBJ1-3; tentative D call: TRBD1 (5 bases). This CDR3 is 13 amino acids long. Per germline, CDR1 SGHRS and CDR2 YFSETQ. Trimming removed 2 bases at V and 8 bases at J, with 11 bases between.

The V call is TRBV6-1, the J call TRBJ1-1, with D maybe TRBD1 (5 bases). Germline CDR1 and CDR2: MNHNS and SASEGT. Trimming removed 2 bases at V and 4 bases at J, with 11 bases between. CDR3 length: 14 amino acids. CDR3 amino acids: CASSEQGVGTEAFF. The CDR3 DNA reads TGTGCCAGCAGTGAACAAGGGGTTGGCACTGAAGCTTTCTTT.

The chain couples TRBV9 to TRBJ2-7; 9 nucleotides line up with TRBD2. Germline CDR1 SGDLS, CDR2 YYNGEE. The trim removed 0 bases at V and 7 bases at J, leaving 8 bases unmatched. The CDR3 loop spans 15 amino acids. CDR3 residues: CASSVGSQLAGEQYF. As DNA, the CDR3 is TGTGCCAGCAGCGTAGGAAGTCAACTAGCGGGTGAGCAGTACTTC.

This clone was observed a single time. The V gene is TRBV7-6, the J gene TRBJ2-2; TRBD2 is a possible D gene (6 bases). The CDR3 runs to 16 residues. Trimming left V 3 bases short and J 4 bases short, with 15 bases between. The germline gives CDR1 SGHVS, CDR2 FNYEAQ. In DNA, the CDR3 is TGTGCCAGCAGCTTGGGAGGAGGGCCGGCCACCGGGGAGCTGTTTTTT. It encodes CASSLGGGPATGELFF.

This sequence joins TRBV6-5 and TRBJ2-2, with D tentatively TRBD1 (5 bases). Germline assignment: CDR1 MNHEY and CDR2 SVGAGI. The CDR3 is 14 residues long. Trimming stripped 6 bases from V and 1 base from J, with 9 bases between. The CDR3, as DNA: TGTGCCAGCAGGGATCAGGGGAACACCGGGGAGCTGTTTTTT. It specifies CASRDQGNTGELFF.

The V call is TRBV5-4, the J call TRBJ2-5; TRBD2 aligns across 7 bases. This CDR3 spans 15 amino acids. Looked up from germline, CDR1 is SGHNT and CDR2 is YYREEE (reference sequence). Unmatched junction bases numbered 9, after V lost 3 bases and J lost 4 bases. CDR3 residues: CASSSSAGGGETQYF. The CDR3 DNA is TGTGCCAGCAGCTCCTCTGCGGGCGGGGGAGAGACCCAGTACTTC.